This TCR beta chain was recorded in a study of blood T cell repertoires in COVID-19. In the original processing: By means of reference gene primer amplification, nucleated cell counts were estimated. Some clones are missing from TCRdb's copy, which holds only in-frame ones; the method was immunoSEQ multiplex PCR. The DNA gave D and trimming, while V, J and clone size come from that table. The sample lists 140,000 or so clones; around 84% were seen once. The CDR3 extends over 16 amino acids. The trim removed 2 bases at V and 5 bases at J, leaving 9 bases unmatched. Germline V gene data show CDR1 as MDHEN and CDR2 as SYDVKM. Seattle patient enrollment occurred during active infection, with longitudinal follow-up thereafter.

The V call is TRBV28, the J call TRBJ1-1; TRBD1 aligns across 9 bases. Sample: peripheral blood. The source of this sequence is a man aged 30 to 39 with COVID-19, enrolled during active disease. The CDR3 sequence: CASSLPQGAGYTEAFF. CDR3 nucleotides: TGTGCCAGCAGTTTACCACAGGGGGCGGGTTATACTGAAGCTTTCTTT.